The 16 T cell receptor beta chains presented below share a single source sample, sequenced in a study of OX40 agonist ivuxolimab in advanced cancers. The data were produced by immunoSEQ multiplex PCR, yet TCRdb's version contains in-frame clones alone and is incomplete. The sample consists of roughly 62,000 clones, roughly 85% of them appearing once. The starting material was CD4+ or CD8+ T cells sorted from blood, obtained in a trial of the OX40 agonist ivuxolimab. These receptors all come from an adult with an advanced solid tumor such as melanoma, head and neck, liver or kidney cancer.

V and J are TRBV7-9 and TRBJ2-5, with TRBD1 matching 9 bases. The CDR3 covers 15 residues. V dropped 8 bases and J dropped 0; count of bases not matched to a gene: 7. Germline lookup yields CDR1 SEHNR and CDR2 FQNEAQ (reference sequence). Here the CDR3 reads CASRGDREYQETQYF. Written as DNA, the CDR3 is TGTGCCAGCCGGGGGGACAGGGAATACCAAGAGACCCAGTACTTC. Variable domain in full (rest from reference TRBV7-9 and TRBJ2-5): DTGVSQNPRHKITKRGQNVTFRCDPISEHNRLYWYRQTLGQGPEFLTYFQNEAQLEKSRLLSDRFSAERPKGSFSTLEIQRTEQGDSAMYLCASRGDREYQETQYFGPGTRLLVL.

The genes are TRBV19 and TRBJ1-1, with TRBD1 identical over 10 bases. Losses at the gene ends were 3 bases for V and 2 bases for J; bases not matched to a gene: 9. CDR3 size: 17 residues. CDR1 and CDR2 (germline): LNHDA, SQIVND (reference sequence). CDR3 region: CASSMGRGTGANTEAFF. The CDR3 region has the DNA TGTGCCAGTAGTATGGGTCGCGGGACAGGGGCCAACACTGAAGCTTTCTTT.

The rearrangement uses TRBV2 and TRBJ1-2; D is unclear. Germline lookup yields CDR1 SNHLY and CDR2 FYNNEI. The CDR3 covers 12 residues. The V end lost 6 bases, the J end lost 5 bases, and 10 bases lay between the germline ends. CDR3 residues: CASSLTQYGYTF. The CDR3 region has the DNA TGTGCCAGCAGCCTCACACAGTATGGCTACACCTTC.

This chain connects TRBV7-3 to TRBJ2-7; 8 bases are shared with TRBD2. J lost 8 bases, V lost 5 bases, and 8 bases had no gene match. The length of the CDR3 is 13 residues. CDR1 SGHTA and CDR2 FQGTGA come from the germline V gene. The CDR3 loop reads CASSPGGQHKQYF. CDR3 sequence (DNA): TGTGCCAGCAGCCCGGGAGGGCAACACAAGCAGTACTTC.

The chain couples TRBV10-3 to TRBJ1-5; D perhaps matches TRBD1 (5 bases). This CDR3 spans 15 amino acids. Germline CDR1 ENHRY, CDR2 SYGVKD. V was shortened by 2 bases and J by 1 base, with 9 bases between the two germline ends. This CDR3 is CAISERAGSNQPQHF. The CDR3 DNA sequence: TGTGCCATCAGTGAGAGGGCAGGGAGCAATCAGCCCCAGCATTTT.

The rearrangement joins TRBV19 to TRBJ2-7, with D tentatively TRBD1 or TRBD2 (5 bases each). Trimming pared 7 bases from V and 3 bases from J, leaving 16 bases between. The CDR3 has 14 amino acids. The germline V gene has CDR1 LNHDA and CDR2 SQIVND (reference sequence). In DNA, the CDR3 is TGTGCCAGTACCCCAGGGAGTAGGTTCTACGAGCAGTACTTC. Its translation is CASTPGSRFYEQYF.

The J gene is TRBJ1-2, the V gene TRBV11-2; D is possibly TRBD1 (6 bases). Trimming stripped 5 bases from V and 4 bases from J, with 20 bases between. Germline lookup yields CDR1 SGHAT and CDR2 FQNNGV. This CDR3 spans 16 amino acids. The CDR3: CASSPRRRGGPYGYTF. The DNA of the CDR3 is TGTGCCAGCAGCCCCCGGCGAAGAGGGGGGCCCTATGGCTACACCTTC. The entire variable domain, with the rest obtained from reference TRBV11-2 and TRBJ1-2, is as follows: EAGVAQSPRYKIIEKRQSVAFWCNPISGHATLYWYQQILGQGPKLLIQFQNNGVVDDSQLPKDRFSAERLKGVDSTLKIQPAKLEDSAVYLCASSPRRRGGPYGYTFGSGTRLTVV.

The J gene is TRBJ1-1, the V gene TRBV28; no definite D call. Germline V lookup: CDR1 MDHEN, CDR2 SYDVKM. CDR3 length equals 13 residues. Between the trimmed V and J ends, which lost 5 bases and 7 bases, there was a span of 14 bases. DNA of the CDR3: TGTGCCAGCAGTCGCCCTGAGGTGGTTGAAGCTTTCTTT. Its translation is CASSRPEVVEAFF.

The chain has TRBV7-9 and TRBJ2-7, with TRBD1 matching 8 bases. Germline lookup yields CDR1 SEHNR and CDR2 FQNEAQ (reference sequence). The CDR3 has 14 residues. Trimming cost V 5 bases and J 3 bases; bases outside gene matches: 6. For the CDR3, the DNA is TGTGCCAGCAGCCCCCAGGGGGCGTTCTACGAGCAGTACTTC. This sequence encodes CASSPQGAFYEQYF.

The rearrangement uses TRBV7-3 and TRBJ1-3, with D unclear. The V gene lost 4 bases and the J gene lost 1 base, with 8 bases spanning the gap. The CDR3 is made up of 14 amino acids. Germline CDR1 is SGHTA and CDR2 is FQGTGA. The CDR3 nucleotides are TGTGCCAGCAGCTCCGGGCCGTCTGGAAACACCATATATTTT. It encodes CASSSGPSGNTIYF.

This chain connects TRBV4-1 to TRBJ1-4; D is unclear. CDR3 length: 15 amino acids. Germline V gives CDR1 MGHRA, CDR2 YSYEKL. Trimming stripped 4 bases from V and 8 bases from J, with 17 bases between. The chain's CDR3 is CASSRRQWVGEKLFF. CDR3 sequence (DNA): TGCGCCAGCAGCCGACGACAATGGGTTGGGGAAAAACTGTTTTTT.

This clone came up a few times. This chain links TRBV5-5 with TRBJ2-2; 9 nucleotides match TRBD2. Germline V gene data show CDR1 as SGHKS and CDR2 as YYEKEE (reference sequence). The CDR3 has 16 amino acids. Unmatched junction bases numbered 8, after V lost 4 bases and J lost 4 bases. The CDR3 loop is CASSTGLARGTGELFF. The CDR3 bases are TGTGCCAGCAGCACGGGACTAGCAAGGGGCACCGGGGAGCTGTTTTTT.

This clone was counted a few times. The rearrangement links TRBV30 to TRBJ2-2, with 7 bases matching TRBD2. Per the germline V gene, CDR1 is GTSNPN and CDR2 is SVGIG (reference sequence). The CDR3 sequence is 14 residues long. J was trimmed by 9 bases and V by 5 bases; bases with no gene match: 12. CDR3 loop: CAWSAGRGARELFF. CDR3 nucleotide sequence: TGTGCCTGGTCCGCGGGGAGGGGAGCCCGGGAGCTGTTTTTT.

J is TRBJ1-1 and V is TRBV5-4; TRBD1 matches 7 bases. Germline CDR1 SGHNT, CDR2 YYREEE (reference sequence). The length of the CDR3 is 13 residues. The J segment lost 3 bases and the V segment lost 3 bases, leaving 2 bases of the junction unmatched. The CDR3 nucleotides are TGTGCCAGCAGCTCGACAGGGCACACTGAAGCTTTCTTT. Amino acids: CASSSTGHTEAFF. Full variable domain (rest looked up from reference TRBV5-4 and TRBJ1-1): ETGVTQSPTHLIKTRGQQVTLRCSSQSGHNTVSWYQQALGQGPQFIFQYYREEENGRGNFPPRFSGLQFPNYSSELNVNALELDDSALYLCASSSTGHTEAFFGQGTRLTVV.

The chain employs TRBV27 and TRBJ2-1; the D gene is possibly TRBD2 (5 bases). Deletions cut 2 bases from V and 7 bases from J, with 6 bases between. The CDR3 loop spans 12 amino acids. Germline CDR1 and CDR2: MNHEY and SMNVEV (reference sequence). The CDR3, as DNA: TGTGCCAGCAGTTTAGGGAGAAATGAGCAGTTCTTC. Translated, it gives CASSLGRNEQFF.

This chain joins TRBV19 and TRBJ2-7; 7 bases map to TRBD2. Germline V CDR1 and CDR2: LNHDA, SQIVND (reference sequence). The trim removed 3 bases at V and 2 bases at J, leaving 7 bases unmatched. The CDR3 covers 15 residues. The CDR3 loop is CASSIATAGAYEQYF. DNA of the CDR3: TGTGCCAGTAGTATCGCGACCGCGGGGGCCTACGAGCAGTACTTC.